The TCR beta chain under discussion was sequenced for a study of PD-1 blockade in classical Hodgkin lymphoma. Every patient relapsed after autologous stem cell transplantation, and brentuximab vedotin exposure varied. After removal of 4 bases from V and 5 bases from J, the junction contained 6 bases not matched to a gene. Germline V gene data show CDR1 as SGHRS and CDR2 as YFSETQ. The CDR3 extends over 15 amino acids. The data were produced by immunoSEQ multiplex PCR, yet TCRdb's version contains in-frame clones alone and is incomplete. The sample holds around 60,000 clones, approximately 90% seen once.

This rearrangement joins TRBV5-1 to TRBJ2-2; 9 positions agree with TRBD1. Material: peripheral blood mononuclear cells (PBMCs), obtained before the second cycle of nivolumab. This clonotype was obtained from a human donor with classical Hodgkin lymphoma. Written as DNA, the CDR3 is TGCGCCAGCAGCGCTGGGACAGGGAGGACCGGGGAGCTGTTTTTT. Its translation: CASSAGTGRTGELFF.